This T cell receptor beta chain derives from a study of beta chain features in type 1 diabetes. Study findings and constraints: Type 1 diabetes patients had TCRB CDR3s that were shorter (moderately but significantly so) in all four CD4+ subsets. Whether HLA type affects TCRB rearrangement stayed undetermined in the present work. Type 1 diabetes patients showed fewer insertions and more deletions at VDJ junctions.

The CDR3 extends over 14 amino acids. Trimming cost V 5 bases and J 3 bases, with 12 bases left between them. Germline values: CDR1 SGHTA, CDR2 FQGNSA. CD4+ naive, central memory, regulatory and stem cell-like memory cells were sorted via CD45RO/CCR7/CD25/CD127/CD95/CD27. As to this clone: Its target is unknown.

The investigators reverse transcribed all of the isolated RNA, so they sequenced expressed TCRB transcripts. This table comes from immunoSEQ multiplex PCR, and its TCRdb copy is limited to in-frame clones, with some not included. The sample contains 900,000 or so clones, about 17% of which appear only once. The sequence was collected from a woman between 18 and 29 years old in good health. The rearrangement joins TRBV7-2 to TRBJ2-3; D is unclear. The specimen sequenced was naive CD4+ T cells from blood. CDR3 nucleotide sequence: TGTGCCAGCAGCCGCCCCCCGGCAACAGATACGCAGTATTTT. Its protein product is CASSRPPATDTQYF.